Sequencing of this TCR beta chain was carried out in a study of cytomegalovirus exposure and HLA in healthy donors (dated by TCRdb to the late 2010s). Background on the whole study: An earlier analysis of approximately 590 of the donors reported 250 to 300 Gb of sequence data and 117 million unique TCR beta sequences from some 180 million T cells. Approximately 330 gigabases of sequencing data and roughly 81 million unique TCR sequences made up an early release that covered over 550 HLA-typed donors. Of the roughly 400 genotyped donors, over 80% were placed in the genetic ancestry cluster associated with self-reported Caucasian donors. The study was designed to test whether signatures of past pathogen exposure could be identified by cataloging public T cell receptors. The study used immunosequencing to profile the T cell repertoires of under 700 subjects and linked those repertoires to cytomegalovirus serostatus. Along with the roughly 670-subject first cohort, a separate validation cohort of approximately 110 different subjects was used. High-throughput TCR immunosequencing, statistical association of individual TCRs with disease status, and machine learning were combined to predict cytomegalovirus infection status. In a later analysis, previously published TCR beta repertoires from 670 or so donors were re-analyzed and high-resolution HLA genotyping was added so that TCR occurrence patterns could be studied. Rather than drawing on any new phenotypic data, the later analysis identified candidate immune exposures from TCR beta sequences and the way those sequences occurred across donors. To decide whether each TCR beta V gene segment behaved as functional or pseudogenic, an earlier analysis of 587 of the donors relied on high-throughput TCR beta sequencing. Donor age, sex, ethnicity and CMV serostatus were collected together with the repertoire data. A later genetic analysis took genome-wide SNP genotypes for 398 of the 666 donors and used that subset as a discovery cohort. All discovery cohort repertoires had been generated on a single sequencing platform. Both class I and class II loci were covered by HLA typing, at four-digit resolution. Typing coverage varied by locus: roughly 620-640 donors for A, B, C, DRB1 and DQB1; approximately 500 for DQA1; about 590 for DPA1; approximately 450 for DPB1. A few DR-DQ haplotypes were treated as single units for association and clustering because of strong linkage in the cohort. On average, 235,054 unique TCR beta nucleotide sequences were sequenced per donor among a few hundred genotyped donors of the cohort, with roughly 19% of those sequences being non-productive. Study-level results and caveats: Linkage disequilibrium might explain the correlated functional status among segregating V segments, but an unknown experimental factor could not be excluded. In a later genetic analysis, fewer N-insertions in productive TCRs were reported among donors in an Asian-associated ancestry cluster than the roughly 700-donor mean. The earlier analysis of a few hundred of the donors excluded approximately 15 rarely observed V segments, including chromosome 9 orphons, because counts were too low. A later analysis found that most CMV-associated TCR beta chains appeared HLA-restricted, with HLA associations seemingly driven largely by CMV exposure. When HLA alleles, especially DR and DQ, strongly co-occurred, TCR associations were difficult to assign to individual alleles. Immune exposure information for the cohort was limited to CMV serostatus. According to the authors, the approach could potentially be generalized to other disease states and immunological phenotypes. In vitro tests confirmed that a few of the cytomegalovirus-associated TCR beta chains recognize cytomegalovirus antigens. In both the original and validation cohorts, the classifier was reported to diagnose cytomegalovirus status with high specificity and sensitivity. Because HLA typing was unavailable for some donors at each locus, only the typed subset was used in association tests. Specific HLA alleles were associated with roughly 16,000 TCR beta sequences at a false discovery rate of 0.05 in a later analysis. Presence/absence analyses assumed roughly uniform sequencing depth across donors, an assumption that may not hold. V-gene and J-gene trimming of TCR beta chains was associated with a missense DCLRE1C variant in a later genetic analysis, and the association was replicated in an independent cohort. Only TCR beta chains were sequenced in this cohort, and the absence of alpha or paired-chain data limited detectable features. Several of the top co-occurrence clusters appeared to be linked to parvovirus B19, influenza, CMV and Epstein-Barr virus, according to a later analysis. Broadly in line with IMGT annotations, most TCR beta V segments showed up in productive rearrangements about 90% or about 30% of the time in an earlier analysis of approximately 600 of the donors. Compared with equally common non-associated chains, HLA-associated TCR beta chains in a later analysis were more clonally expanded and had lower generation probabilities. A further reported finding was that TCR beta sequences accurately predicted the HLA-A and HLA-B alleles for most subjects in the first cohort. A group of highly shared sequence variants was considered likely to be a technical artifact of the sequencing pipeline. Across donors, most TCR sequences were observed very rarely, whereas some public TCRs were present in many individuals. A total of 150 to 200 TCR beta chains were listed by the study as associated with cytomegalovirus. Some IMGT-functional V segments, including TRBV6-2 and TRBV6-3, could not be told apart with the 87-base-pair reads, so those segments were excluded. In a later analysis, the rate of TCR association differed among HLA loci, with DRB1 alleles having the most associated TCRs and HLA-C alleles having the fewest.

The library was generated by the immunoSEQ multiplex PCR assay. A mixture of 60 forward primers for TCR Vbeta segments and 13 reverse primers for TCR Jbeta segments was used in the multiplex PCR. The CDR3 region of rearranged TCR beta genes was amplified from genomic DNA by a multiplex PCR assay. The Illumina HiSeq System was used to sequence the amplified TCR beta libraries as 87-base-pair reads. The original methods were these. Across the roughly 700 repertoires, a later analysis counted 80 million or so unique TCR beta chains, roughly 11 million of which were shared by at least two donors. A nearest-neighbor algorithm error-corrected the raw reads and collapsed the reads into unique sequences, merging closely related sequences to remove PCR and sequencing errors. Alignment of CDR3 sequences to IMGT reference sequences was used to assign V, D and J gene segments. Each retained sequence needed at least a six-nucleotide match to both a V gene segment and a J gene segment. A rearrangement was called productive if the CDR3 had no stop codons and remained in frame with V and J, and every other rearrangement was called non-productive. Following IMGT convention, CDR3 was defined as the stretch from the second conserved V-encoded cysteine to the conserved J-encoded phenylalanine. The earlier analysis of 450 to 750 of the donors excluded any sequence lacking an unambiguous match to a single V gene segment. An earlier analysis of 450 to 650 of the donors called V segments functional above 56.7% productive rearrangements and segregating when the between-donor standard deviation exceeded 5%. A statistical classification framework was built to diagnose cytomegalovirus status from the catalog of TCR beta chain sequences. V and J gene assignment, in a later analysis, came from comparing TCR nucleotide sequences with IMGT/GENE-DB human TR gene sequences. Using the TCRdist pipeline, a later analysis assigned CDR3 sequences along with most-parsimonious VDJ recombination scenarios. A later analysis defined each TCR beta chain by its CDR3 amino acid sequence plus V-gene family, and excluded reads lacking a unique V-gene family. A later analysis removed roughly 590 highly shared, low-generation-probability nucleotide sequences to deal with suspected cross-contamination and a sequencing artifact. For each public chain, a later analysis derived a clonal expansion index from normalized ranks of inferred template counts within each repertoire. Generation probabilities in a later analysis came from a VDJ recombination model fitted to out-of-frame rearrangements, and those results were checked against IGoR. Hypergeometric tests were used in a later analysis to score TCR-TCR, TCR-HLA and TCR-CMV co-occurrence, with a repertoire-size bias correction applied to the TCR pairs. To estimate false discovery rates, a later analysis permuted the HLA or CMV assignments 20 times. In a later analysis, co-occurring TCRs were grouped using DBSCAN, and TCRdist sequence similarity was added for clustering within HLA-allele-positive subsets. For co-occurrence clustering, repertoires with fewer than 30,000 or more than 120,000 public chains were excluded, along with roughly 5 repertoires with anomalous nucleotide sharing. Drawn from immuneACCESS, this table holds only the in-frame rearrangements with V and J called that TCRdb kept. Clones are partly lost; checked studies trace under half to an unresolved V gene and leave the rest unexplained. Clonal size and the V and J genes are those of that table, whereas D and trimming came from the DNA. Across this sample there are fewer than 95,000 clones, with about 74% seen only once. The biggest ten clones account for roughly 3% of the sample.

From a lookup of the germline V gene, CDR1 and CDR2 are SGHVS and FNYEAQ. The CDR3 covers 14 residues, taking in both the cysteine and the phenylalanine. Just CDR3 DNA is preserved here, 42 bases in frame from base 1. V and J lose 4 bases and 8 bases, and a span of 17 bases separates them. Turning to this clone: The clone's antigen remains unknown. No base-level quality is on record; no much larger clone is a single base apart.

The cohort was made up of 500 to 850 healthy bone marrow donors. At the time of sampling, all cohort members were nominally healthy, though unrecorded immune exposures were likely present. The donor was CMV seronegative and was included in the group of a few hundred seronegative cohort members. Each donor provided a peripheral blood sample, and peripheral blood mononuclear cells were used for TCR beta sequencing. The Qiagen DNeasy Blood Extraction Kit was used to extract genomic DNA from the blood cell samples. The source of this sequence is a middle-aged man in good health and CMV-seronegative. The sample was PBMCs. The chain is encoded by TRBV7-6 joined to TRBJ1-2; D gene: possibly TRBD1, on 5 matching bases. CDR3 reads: CASSSGAGVGGYTF. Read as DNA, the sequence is TGTGCCAGCAGCTCCGGCGCGGGGGTCGGAGGCTACACCTTC.